The present entry profiles one T cell receptor beta chain with its context. This record belongs to a study of cytomegalovirus exposure and HLA in healthy donors. Unmatched junction bases numbered 2, after V lost 2 bases and J lost 2 bases. Germline loops: CDR1 SGHDN, CDR2 FVKESK. There are 15 residues in the CDR3. PCR was performed using 60 Vbeta and 13 Jbeta primers. Clones were read by immunoSEQ multiplex PCR, and TCRdb kept only the in-frame ones, dropping some. The table has over 150,000 clones, roughly 84% seen once. The TCR originated in a boy younger than 10 in good health and CMV-seronegative. The specimen was PBMCs. This chain connects TRBV14 to TRBJ2-3; TRBD2 agrees at 9 bases. The CDR3 nucleotides read TGTGCCAGCAGCCAACTAGCGGGAATCACAGATACGCAGTATTTT. It translates to CASSQLAGITDTQYF.